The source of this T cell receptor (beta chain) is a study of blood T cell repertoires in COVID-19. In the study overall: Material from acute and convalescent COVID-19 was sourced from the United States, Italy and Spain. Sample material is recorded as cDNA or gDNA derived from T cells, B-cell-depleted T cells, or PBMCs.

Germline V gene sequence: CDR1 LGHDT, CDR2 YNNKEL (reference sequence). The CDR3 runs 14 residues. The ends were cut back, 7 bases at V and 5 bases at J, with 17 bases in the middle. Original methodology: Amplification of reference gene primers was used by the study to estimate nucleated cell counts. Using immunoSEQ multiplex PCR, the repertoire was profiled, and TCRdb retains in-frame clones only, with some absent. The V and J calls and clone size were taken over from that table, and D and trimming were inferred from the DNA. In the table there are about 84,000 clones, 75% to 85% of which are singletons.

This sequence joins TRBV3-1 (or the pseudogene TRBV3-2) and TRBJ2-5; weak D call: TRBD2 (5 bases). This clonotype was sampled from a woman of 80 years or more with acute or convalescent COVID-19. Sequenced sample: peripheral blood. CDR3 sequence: CASTSLVKRETQYF. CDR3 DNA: TGTGCCAGCACCTCCTTGGTCAAGCGGGAGACCCAGTACTTC.